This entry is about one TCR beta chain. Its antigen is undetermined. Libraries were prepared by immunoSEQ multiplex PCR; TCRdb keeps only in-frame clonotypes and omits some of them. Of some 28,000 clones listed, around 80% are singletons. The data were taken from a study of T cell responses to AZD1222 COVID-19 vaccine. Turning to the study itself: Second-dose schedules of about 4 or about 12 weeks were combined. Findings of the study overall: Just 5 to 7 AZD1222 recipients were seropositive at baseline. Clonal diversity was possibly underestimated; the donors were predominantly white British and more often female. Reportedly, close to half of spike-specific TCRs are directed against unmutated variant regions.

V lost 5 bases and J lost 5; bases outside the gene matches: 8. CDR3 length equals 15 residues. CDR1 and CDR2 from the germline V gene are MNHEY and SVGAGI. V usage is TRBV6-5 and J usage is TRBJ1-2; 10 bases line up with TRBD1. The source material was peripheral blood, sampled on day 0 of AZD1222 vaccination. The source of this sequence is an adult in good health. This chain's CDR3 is CASSPGVGQGYGYTF. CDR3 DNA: TGTGCCAGCAGTCCAGGGGTGGGACAGGGGTATGGCTACACCTTC.